A single sample is the source of the 30 T cell receptor beta chains below, sequenced in a study of Ad26.COV2.S vaccination and SARS-CoV-2 variants. Using immunoSEQ multiplex PCR, the repertoire was profiled, and TCRdb retains in-frame clones only, with some absent. This sample has some 640,000 clones, with roughly 90% found just once. Treatment defined: roughly 19 received Ad26.COV2.S at low or high dose, single or two shots; about 5 received placebo; per-sample allocation not given. Sampling occurred on day 63 after the first vaccine or placebo injection. The specimen comprised peripheral blood, sampled in a trial of Ad26.COV2.S vaccine versus placebo. The receptors originated from a person between 18 and 60 years old who received the Ad26.COV2.S COVID-19 vaccine or a placebo.

The V gene is TRBV4-2, the J gene TRBJ2-5; D gene uncertain. Germline V gene data show CDR1 as LGHNA and CDR2 as YNFKEQ. Trimming removed 3 bases from V and 0 bases from J, with 11 bases in between. This CDR3 region has 15 residues. The CDR3 sequence: CASSQGSANQETQYF. Here the CDR3 DNA reads TGTGCCAGCAGCCAGGGGTCAGCGAACCAAGAGACCCAGTACTTC.

The chain employs TRBV11-2 and TRBJ2-1, with D maybe TRBD2 (6 bases). V lost 5 bases to trimming and J lost 8 bases, with 22 bases between them. CDR1 is SGHAT, CDR2 FQNNGV, per germline. This CDR3 spans 16 amino acids. The CDR3 DNA sequence: TGTGCCAGCAGCCCTTGGGACTCCGCTTTGGGTGATGAGCAGTTCTTC. This gives the protein CASSPWDSALGDEQFF. The full variable domain, rest sourced from reference TRBV11-2 and TRBJ2-1, is EAGVAQSPRYKIIEKRQSVAFWCNPISGHATLYWYQQILGQGPKLLIQFQNNGVVDDSQLPKDRFSAERLKGVDSTLKIQPAKLEDSAVYLCASSPWDSALGDEQFFGPGTRLTVL.

The J gene is TRBJ1-6, the V gene TRBV7-9, with 10 bases fitting TRBD1. Losses at the gene ends were 5 bases for V and 8 bases for J; bases not matched to a gene: 3. Germline CDR1 and CDR2: SEHNR and FQNEAQ (reference sequence). This CDR3 has 14 residues. The CDR3 DNA reads TGTGCCAGCAGCACGGGACAGGGGTATTCACCCCTCCACTTT. The encoded protein is CASSTGQGYSPLHF.

The chain links TRBV11-2 to TRBJ2-5, with D possibly matching TRBD2 (5 bases). Trimming shortened V by 1 base and J by 4 bases, and 13 bases separated the two germline ends. In germline, CDR1 is SGHAT, CDR2 FQNNGV. CDR3 length: 15 residues. The CDR3 sequence is CASSLAAGLGETQYF. CDR3 DNA sequence: TGTGCCAGCAGCTTAGCGGCGGGTTTGGGAGAGACCCAGTACTTC.

The V call is TRBV7-9, the J call TRBJ1-4; the D gene is possibly TRBD1 (5 bases). The CDR3 loop spans 16 amino acids. Trimming stripped 3 bases from V and 3 bases from J, with 14 bases between. Germline V gene sequence: CDR1 SEHNR, CDR2 FQNEAQ (reference sequence). The CDR3: CASSFSRGPANEKLFF. The CDR3, as DNA: TGTGCCAGCAGCTTTTCTAGGGGCCCGGCTAATGAAAAACTGTTTTTT. The entire variable domain, with the rest obtained from reference TRBV7-9 and TRBJ1-4, is as follows: DTGVSQNPRHKITKRGQNVTFRCDPISEHNRLYWYRQTLGQGPEFLTYFQNEAQLEKSRLLSDRFSAERPKGSFSTLEIQRTEQGDSAMYLCASSFSRGPANEKLFFGSGTQLSVL.

The V and J genes are TRBV6-2 or TRBV6-3 and TRBJ1-1; 7 nucleotides match TRBD1. The CDR3 covers 16 residues. Germline V CDR1 and CDR2: MNHEY, SVGEGT. V dropped 6 bases and J dropped 0; count of bases not matched to a gene: 10. CDR3 protein: CASSPRGQSMNTEAFF. CDR3 DNA sequence: TGTGCCAGCAGCCCTCGGGGACAGAGCATGAACACTGAAGCTTTCTTT.

This chain connects TRBV6-5 to TRBJ1-5; D not resolved. There are 13 residues in the CDR3. V was pared by 6 bases and J by 7 bases, with 13 bases between. Germline CDR1 reads MNHEY; CDR2 reads SVGAGI. The CDR3 protein is CASRSSGTQPQHF. CDR3 bases: TGTGCCAGCAGGTCGTCAGGTACCCAGCCCCAGCATTTT.

The chain couples TRBV6-6 to TRBJ2-5; no clear D gene. CDR3 length: 15 residues. The germline CDR1 and CDR2 sequences are MNHNY and SVGAGI (reference sequence). The ends were cut back, 6 bases at V and 1 base at J, with 15 bases in the middle. For the CDR3, the DNA is TGTGCCAGCAGACACCAGAGAGAAAGCCAAGAGACCCAGTACTTC. Amino acids: CASRHQRESQETQYF.

This sequence joins TRBV18 and TRBJ2-7, with unresolved D. CDR1 is KGHSH, CDR2 LQKENI, per germline. The CDR3 spans 13 residues. Trimming left V 2 bases short and J 6 bases short, with 11 bases between. The chain's CDR3 is CASSPGTEREQYF. The CDR3 bases are TGTGCCAGCTCACCAGGTACGGAGCGCGAGCAGTACTTC.

The V gene is TRBV10-3, the J gene TRBJ1-6; TRBD1 might be the D (6 bases). There are 16 residues in the CDR3. The germline V gene has CDR1 ENHRY and CDR2 SYGVKD. The V end lost 2 bases, the J end lost 7 bases, and 15 bases lay between the germline ends. The CDR3 region has the DNA TGTGCCATCAGTGAGCAGGGGAGTCAATTCAATTCACCCCTCCACTTT. Translated: CAISEQGSQFNSPLHF.

The chain joins TRBV7-8 to TRBJ2-2; 7 bases line up with TRBD2. Germline trimming cut 6 bases from V and 0 bases from J; bases unmatched to any gene: 16. This CDR3 is built from 19 residues. CDR1 and CDR2 from the germline V gene are SGHVS and FQNEAQ. CDR3 region: CASSLRAEGRVTNTGELFF. CDR3 sequence (DNA): TGTGCCAGCAGTCTTCGAGCTGAGGGGAGGGTGACGAACACCGGGGAGCTGTTTTTT.

The chain carries TRBV27 and TRBJ1-4, with no clear D. Trimming left V 6 bases short and J 7 bases short, with 12 bases between. CDR1 and CDR2 from the germline V gene are MNHEY and SMNVEV (reference sequence). CDR3 length: 13 residues. The CDR3 loop is CASRVGPSEKLFF. DNA of the CDR3: TGTGCCAGCAGAGTTGGTCCCAGTGAAAAACTGTTTTTT.

The rearrangement uses TRBV20-1 and TRBJ2-5, with D possibly matching TRBD2 (5 bases). The CDR3 consists of 11 residues. V lost 7 bases to trimming and J lost 5 bases, with 11 bases between them. The germline V gene encodes CDR1 DFQATT and CDR2 SNEGSKA (reference sequence). The CDR3 DNA reads as TGCAGTGTCCATAGAGGGGAGACCCAGTACTTC. This translates into CSVHRGETQYF.

V usage is TRBV2 and J usage is TRBJ1-3, with 7 positions matching TRBD1. From germline, CDR1 is SNHLY and CDR2 FYNNEI. V shed 7 bases, J shed 4 bases, and the junction held 4 bases outside the gene matches. CDR3 length: 13 amino acids. CDR3: CASNTGVGNTIYF. CDR3 DNA: TGTGCCAGCAACACAGGGGTCGGAAACACCATATATTTT.

V gene TRBV15 combines with J gene TRBJ2-1; D gene unclear. CDR1 is LNHNV, CDR2 YYDKDF, per germline (reference sequence). The CDR3 is 18 amino acids. V lost 1 base, J lost 0 bases, and 16 bases lay in between. CDR3 residues: CATSRGRPRPSSYNEQFF. In DNA, the CDR3 is TGTGCCACCAGCAGAGGCAGGCCACGTCCGAGCTCCTACAATGAGCAGTTCTTC.

A remark on this clone: In the same sample, other DNA sequences code for this CDR3. This sequence joins TRBV5-1 and TRBJ1-2; D not resolved. The CDR3 extends over 13 amino acids. V gave up 0 bases and J gave up 2 bases, with 5 bases separating them. The germline V gene has CDR1 SGHRS and CDR2 YFSETQ. The CDR3 nucleotides are TGCGCCAGCAGCTTGGGAGGGAACTATGGCTACACCTTC. Residues: CASSLGGNYGYTF.

The genes are TRBV19 and TRBJ2-7; 8 bases map to TRBD2. Unmatched junction bases numbered 3, after V lost 3 bases and J lost 5 bases. This CDR3 region has 13 residues. Germline loops: CDR1 LNHDA, CDR2 SQIVND (reference sequence). CDR3 sequence (DNA): TGTGCCAGTAGTATGCGGGGGGCTGACGAGCAGTACTTC. It is translated as CASSMRGADEQYF.

J is TRBJ2-5 and V is TRBV30; 9 nucleotides agree with TRBD2. The CDR3 contains 15 residues. The ends lost 1 base at V and 2 bases at J; junction bases unmatched: 5. Germline V lookup: CDR1 GTSNPN, CDR2 SVGIG (reference sequence). Here the CDR3 DNA reads TGTGCCTGGAGTGGGGCAGCGGGAGGACAAGAGACCCAGTACTTC. Translated: CAWSGAAGGQETQYF.

The chain combines TRBV12-3 or TRBV12-4 with TRBJ1-1; D call uncertain. The CDR3 loop spans 11 amino acids. With 6 bases removed from V and 8 bases from J, the gap between germline ends came to 10 bases. The CDR3 region has the DNA TGTGCCAGCAGCCCTGAGGGAGAAGCTTTCTTT. This sequence encodes CASSPEGEAFF.

J is TRBJ2-1 and V is TRBV10-3; D ambiguous. Germline CDR1 and CDR2: ENHRY and SYGVKD. The CDR3 extends over 12 amino acids. Trimming cost V 3 bases and J 9 bases, with 9 bases left between them. CDR3 DNA: TGTGCCATCAGTGAAGGGTTGCTTGAGCAGTTCTTC. It encodes CAISEGLLEQFF.

The V and J genes are TRBV5-4 and TRBJ2-7; D tentatively fits TRBD1 or TRBD2 (6 bases each). The V and J ends lost 4 bases and 3 bases respectively, with 20 bases between them. CDR3 length: 16 amino acids. The germline CDR1 and CDR2 sequences are SGHNT and YYREEE (reference sequence). The CDR3 region has the DNA TGTGCCAGCAGCCGTCGGTGGGGGGCTGAAGGCTACGAGCAGTACTTC. It codes for CASSRRWGAEGYEQYF.

About this clone itself: Other nucleotide sequences from this sample produce the same CDR3. The V call is TRBV30, the J call TRBJ2-5; no firm D call. This CDR3 spans 11 amino acids. V shed 2 bases and J shed 5 bases, with 6 bases lying between them. In germline, CDR1 is GTSNPN, CDR2 SVGIG (reference sequence). Here the CDR3 DNA reads TGTGCCTGGAGTCTCCGGGAGACCCAGTACTTC. It codes for CAWSLRETQYF.

There are a few counts of this clone. V and J are TRBV29-1 and TRBJ1-2; the D is unclear. The length of the CDR3 is 12 residues. With 4 bases removed from V and 2 bases from J, the gap between germline ends came to 8 bases. Germline V CDR1 and CDR2: SQVTM, ANQGSEA. The CDR3 protein is CSVVFRNYGYTF. CDR3 nucleotides: TGCAGCGTTGTATTCAGGAACTATGGCTACACCTTC.

In the case of this clone: Additional DNA sequences in this sample encode the identical CDR3. The chain carries TRBV4-2 and TRBJ1-1; no definite D call. This CDR3 comprises 14 residues. V lost 1 base and J 2 bases, leaving 8 bases between the germline ends. CDR1 is LGHNA, CDR2 YNFKEQ, per germline. The CDR3 sequence is CASSQGTTNTEAFF. The CDR3 nucleotides read TGTGCCAGCAGCCAAGGAACCACCAACACTGAAGCTTTCTTT.

This clone was counted ten times or more. This rearrangement joins TRBV5-6 to TRBJ2-1, with D unresolved. CDR1 is SGHDT and CDR2 is YYEEEE in the germline V gene. The CDR3 totals 14 residues. V shed 1 base and J shed 4 bases, with 9 bases lying between them. CDR3 bases: TGTGCCAGCAGCTTGTTCGCACTATACAATGAGCAGTTCTTC. It specifies CASSLFALYNEQFF.

This chain uses TRBV14 with TRBJ2-7; 11 bases fit TRBD2. Losses at the gene ends were 3 bases for V and 2 bases for J; bases not matched to a gene: 0. From germline, CDR1 is SGHDN and CDR2 FVKESK. The CDR3 has 14 residues. CDR3 protein: CASSQTSGAYEQYF. The CDR3 bases are TGTGCCAGCAGCCAGACTAGCGGGGCCTACGAGCAGTACTTC.

CDR3 protein: CASSSWDRVVPEAFF. The CDR3 DNA follows: TGTGCCAGCAGCTCGTGGGACAGGGTAGTCCCTGAAGCTTTCTTT. The chain has TRBV5-6 and TRBJ1-1; 9 nucleotides align to TRBD1. In germline, CDR1 is SGHDT, CDR2 YYEEEE. J was trimmed by 6 bases and V by 3 bases; bases with no gene match: 9. The CDR3 covers 15 residues.

This chain connects TRBV5-4 to TRBJ1-1; D uncertain. Trimming took off 4 bases at V and 1 base at J, with 20 bases between the two ends. The CDR3 has 17 amino acids. Germline values: CDR1 SGHNT, CDR2 YYREEE (reference sequence). The CDR3 DNA follows: TGTGCCAGCAGCCCCTCTCCCGGGGTCGGTCAGAACACTGAAGCTTTCTTT. Amino acids: CASSPSPGVGQNTEAFF.

The chain links TRBV6-2 or TRBV6-3 to TRBJ1-6; tentatively, D is TRBD1 (5 bases). The CDR3 runs 14 residues. Trimming left V 6 bases short and J 7 bases short, with 13 bases between. CDR1 and CDR2 from the germline V gene are MNHEY and SVGEGT. The CDR3 DNA sequence: TGTGCCAGCAGCCCGGGACCGCTGAATTCACCCCTCCACTTT. Translation: CASSPGPLNSPLHF.

The chain links TRBV4-3 to TRBJ2-1; 7 bases agree with TRBD1. V was pared by 1 base and J by 2 bases, with 5 bases of the junction left unmatched. The CDR3 loop spans 16 amino acids. The germline V gene has CDR1 LGHNA and CDR2 YSLEER. The CDR3 spells CASSQAYRGPYNEQFF. For the CDR3, the DNA is TGCGCCAGCAGCCAAGCGTACAGGGGCCCCTACAATGAGCAGTTCTTC.